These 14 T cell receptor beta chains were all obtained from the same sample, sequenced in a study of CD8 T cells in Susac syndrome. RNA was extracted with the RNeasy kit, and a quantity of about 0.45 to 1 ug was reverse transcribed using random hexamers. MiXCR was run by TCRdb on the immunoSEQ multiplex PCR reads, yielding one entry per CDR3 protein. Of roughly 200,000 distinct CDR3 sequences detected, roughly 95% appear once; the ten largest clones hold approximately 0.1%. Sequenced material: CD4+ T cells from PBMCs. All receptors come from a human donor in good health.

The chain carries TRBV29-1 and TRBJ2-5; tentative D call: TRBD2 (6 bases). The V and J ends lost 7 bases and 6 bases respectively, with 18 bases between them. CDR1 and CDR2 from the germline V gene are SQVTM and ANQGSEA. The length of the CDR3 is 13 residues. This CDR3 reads CSAGGLTGQTQYF. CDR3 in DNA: TGCAGCGCCGGGGGACTCACGGGGCAGACCCAGTACTTC.

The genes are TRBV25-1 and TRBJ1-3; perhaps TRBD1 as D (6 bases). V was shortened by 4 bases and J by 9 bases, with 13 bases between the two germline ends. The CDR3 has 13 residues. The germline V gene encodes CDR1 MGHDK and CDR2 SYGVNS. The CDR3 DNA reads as TGTGCCAGCAGTGGCGGGGGCGTCAGCACCATATATTTT. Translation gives CASSGGGVSTIYF.

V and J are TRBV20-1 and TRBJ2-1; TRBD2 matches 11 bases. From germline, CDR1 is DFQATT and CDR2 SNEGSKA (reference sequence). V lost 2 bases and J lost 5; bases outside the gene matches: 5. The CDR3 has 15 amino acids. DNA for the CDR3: TGCAGTGCTAGAATCCCGACTAGCGGGGACAATGAGCAGTTCTTC. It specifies CSARIPTSGDNEQFF.

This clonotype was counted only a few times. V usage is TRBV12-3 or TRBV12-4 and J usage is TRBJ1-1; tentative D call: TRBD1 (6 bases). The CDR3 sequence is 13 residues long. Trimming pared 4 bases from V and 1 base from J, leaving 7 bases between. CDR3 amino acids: CASSSGQNTEAFF. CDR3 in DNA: TGTGCCAGCAGTTCGGGACAGAACACTGAAGCTTTCTTT.

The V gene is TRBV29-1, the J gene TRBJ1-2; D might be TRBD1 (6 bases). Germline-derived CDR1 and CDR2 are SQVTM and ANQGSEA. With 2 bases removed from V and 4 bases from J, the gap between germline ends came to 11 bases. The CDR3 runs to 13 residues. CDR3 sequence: CSVESGETYGYTF. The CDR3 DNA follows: TGCAGCGTTGAATCAGGGGAGACCTATGGCTACACCTTC. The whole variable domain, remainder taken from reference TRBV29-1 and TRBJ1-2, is SAVISQKPSRDICQRGTSLTIQCQVDSQVTMMFWYRQQPGQSLTLIATANQGSEATYESGFVIDKFPISRPNLTFSTLTVSNMSPEDSSIYLCSVESGETYGYTFGSGTRLTVV.

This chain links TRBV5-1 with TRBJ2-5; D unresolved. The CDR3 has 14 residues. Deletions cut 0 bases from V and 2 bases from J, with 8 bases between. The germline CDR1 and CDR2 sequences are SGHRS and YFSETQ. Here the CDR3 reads CASSLAWGQETQYF. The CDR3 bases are TGCGCCAGCAGCTTGGCTTGGGGACAAGAGACCCAGTACTTC.

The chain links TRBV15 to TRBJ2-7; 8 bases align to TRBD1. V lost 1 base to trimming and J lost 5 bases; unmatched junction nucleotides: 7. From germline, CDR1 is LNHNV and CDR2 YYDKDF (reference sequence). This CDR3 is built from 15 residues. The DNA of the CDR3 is TGTGCCACCAGCAGAGTATGGGCAGGGGGCAACGAGCAGTACTTC. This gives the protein CATSRVWAGGNEQYF.

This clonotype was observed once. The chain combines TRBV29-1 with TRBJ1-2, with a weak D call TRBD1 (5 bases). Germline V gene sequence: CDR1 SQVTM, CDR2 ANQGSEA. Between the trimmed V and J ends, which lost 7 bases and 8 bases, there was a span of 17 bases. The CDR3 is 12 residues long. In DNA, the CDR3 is TGCAGCGGAGGAGACAGAGGCGAAGGCTACACCTTC. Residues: CSGGDRGEGYTF.

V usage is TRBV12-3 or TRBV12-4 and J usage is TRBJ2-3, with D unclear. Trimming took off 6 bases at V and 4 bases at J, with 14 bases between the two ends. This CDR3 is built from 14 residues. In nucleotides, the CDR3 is TGTGCCAGCAGCACAATAATGGTGGCAGATACGCAGTATTTT. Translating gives CASSTIMVADTQYF.

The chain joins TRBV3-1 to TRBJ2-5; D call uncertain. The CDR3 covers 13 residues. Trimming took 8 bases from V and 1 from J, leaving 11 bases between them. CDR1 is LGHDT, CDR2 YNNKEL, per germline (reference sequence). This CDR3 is CASQGLFQETQYF. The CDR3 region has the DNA TGTGCCAGCCAAGGGCTATTCCAAGAGACCCAGTACTTC.

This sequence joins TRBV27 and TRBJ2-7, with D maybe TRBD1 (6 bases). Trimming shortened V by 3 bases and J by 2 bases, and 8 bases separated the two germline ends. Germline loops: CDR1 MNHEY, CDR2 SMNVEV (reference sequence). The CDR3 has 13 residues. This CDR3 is CASSFRGTYEQYV. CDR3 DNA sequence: TGTGCCAGCAGTTTTAGGGGGACCTACGAGCAGTACGTC.

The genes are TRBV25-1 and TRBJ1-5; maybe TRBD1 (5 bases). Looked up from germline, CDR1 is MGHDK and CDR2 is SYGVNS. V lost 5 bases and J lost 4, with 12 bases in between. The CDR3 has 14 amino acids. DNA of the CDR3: TGTGCCAGCAGTCGTGGGGGAGGAAATCAGCCCCAGCATTTT. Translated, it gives CASSRGGGNQPQHF.

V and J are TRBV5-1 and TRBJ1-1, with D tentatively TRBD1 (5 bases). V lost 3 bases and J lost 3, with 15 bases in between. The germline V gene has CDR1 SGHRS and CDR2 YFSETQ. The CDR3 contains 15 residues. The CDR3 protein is CASSSWDLGDTEAFF. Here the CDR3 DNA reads TGCGCCAGCAGCTCGTGGGACTTGGGGGACACTGAAGCTTTCTTT.

CDR3 region: CASRQGRGQETQYF. CDR3 bases: TGTGCCAGCAGGCAGGGAAGGGGGCAAGAGACCCAGTACTTC. J is TRBJ2-5 and V is TRBV27, with a weak D call TRBD1 (6 bases). The germline CDR1 and CDR2 sequences are MNHEY and SMNVEV (reference sequence). The CDR3 is made up of 14 amino acids. The germline V and J ends were trimmed by 6 bases and 2 bases, with 13 bases remaining between them.